This entry describes one T cell receptor beta chain. Using CD45RO/CCR7/CD25/CD127/CD95/CD27, CD4+ naive, central memory, regulatory and stem cell-like memory cells were sorted. The germline V gene has CDR1 SGHRS and CDR2 YFSETQ. J was trimmed by 3 bases and V by 4 bases; bases with no gene match: 8. The CDR3 length is 15 residues. The data are from a study of beta chain features in type 1 diabetes. The authors reverse transcribed all of the isolated RNA, so sequencing captured expressed TCRB transcripts. Clones were sequenced by immunoSEQ multiplex PCR, and TCRdb holds only the in-frame ones, with some missing. The sample comprises 200,000 to 300,000 clones, 13% to 15% of which are singletons, and 0.025% to 0.03% rests with the top ten.

The chain is built from TRBV5-1 and TRBJ2-5; TRBD2 matches at 8 bases. Source material: naive CD4+ T cells from blood. The origin of this receptor is a woman aged 40 to 50 in good health. The CDR3 here is CASSPRGEVEETQYF. The CDR3 nucleotides are TGCGCCAGCAGCCCGCGGGGGGAGGTGGAAGAGACCCAGTACTTC.